Listed here are 11 T cell receptor beta chains from one sample, sequenced in a study of response to subunit inactivated influenza vaccine. TCRdb re-analysed the RT-PCR reads in MiXCR, keeping a single row per CDR3 protein. Of some 570,000 distinct CDR3 sequences in the sample, around 11% were seen once. These same data were also listed under a study on T cells expressing NK-cell markers. That paper states: As the method of synthesis, 5'RACE template switching with UMIs yielded TCR beta cDNA.

The sample here was PBMCs from blood, taken on the day of vaccination. The receptors were gathered from a man between 50 and 59 years old who received an inactivated influenza vaccine.

The chain joins TRBV7-2 to TRBJ1-1; D is possibly TRBD1 (5 bases). Germline V lookup: CDR1 SGHTA, CDR2 FQGNSA. V gave up 5 bases and J gave up 4 bases, with 14 bases separating them. This CDR3 comprises 14 residues. The CDR3: CASSPQGGSTEAFF. CDR3 coding DNA: TGTGCCAGCAGCCCCCAGGGAGGGTCCACTGAAGCTTTCTTT.

The gene calls are TRBV24-1 and TRBJ2-1; TRBD1 agrees at 10 bases. Trimming removed 4 bases from V and 6 bases from J; junction bases left unmatched: 8. This CDR3 has 16 residues. Germline CDR1 KGHDR, CDR2 SFDVKD. The CDR3 is CATSDPDRGLSNEQFF. The CDR3 nucleotides are TGTGCCACCAGTGACCCCGACAGGGGGCTGAGCAATGAGCAGTTCTTC.

V usage is TRBV18 and J usage is TRBJ2-1, with D possibly being TRBD2 (6 bases). V shed 0 bases and J shed 9 bases, with 12 bases lying between them. Germline lookup yields CDR1 KGHSH and CDR2 LQKENI. This CDR3 spans 14 amino acids. CDR3 region: CASSPPMRGGEQFF. In DNA form, the CDR3 reads TGTGCCAGCTCACCACCGATGCGGGGAGGTGAGCAGTTCTTC.

The V call is TRBV7-2, the J call TRBJ2-2; 7 nucleotides match TRBD1. J was trimmed by 1 base and V by 4 bases; bases with no gene match: 9. The germline gives CDR1 SGHTA, CDR2 FQGNSA. The CDR3 spans 17 residues. DNA of the CDR3: TGTGCCAGCAGCTCCCGGACAGGCCTGTGGAACACCGGGGAGCTGTTTTTT. This sequence encodes CASSSRTGLWNTGELFF. Together with reference TRBV7-2 and TRBJ2-2, the CDR3 gives the full variable domain: GAGVSQSPSNKVTEKGKDVELRCDPISGHTALYWYRQSLGQGLEFLIYFQGNSAPDKSGLPSDRFSAERTGGSVSTLTIQRTQQEDSAVYLCASSSRTGLWNTGELFFGEGSRLTVL.

This clonotype turned up a few times. The rearrangement joins TRBV20-1 to TRBJ2-5; D is perhaps TRBD1 (6 bases). CDR3 length: 11 amino acids. CDR1 and CDR2 from the germline V gene are DFQATT and SNEGSKA (reference sequence). V shed 4 bases and J shed 9 bases, with 12 bases lying between them. The CDR3 reads CSAIQGSAQYF. In nucleotides, the CDR3 is TGCAGTGCTATCCAGGGGAGCGCCCAGTACTTC.

This clonotype was picked up many times. This chain uses TRBV27 with TRBJ1-2; the D is unclear. The CDR3 loop spans 13 amino acids. Trimming removed 5 bases from V and 3 bases from J, with 10 bases in between. Looked up from germline, CDR1 is MNHEY and CDR2 is SMNVEV (reference sequence). CDR3 coding DNA: TGTGCCAGCAGTAGGAGGGCAGACTATGGCTACACCTTC. This encodes CASSRRADYGYTF.

A few counts support this clonotype. The V and J genes are TRBV7-8 and TRBJ2-7; possible D gene TRBD1, 6 bases. This CDR3 is 15 amino acids long. V was pared by 0 bases and J by 2 bases, with 11 bases between. CDR1 and CDR2 from the germline V gene are SGHVS and FQNEAQ. The CDR3 sequence is CASSLAFAGAYEQYF. CDR3 nucleotides: TGTGCCAGCAGCTTAGCTTTTGCAGGGGCCTACGAGCAGTACTTC.

This clonotype was detected many times. The gene calls are TRBV24-1 and TRBJ2-1, with TRBD2 matching 8 bases. The germline V gene encodes CDR1 KGHDR and CDR2 SFDVKD. This CDR3 is 18 amino acids long. The ends lost 4 bases at V and 3 bases at J; junction bases unmatched: 13. The CDR3 sequence is CATSERGAGGANYNEQFF. The CDR3 region has the DNA TGTGCCACCAGTGAGAGAGGGGCCGGGGGGGCTAACTACAATGAGCAGTTCTTC.

The chain uses TRBV7-2 and TRBJ2-2; the D is unclear. The germline V and J ends were trimmed by 7 bases and 14 bases, with 14 bases remaining between them. There are 11 residues in the CDR3. The V gene's germline CDR1 is SGHTA and CDR2 FQGNSA. The CDR3 here is CASTQGNILFF. The CDR3 DNA reads TGTGCCAGCACCCAAGGGAATATCCTGTTTTTT. Together with reference TRBV7-2 and TRBJ2-2, the CDR3 gives the full variable domain: GAGVSQSPSNKVTEKGKDVELRCDPISGHTALYWYRQSLGQGLEFLIYFQGNSAPDKSGLPSDRFSAERTGGSVSTLTIQRTQQEDSAVYLCASTQGNILFFGEGSRLTVL.

The V call is TRBV7-2, the J call TRBJ1-6; D gene ambiguous. Germline CDR1 is SGHTA and CDR2 is FQGNSA. The CDR3 runs to 15 residues. The V gene lost 4 bases and the J gene lost 6 bases, with 13 bases spanning the gap. The CDR3, as DNA: TGTGCCAGCAGCTGGGAGAGGGTGCGTAATTCACCCCTCCACTTT. Translated, it gives CASSWERVRNSPLHF.

The chain recombines TRBV15 with TRBJ1-5; perhaps TRBD1 as D (5 bases). CDR3 length: 20 residues. V lost 5 bases, J lost 0 bases, and 26 bases lay in between. Germline lookup yields CDR1 LNHNV and CDR2 YYDKDF (reference sequence). CDR3 DNA sequence: TGTGCCACCAGCCAGGGATTAGCAATCAGCCCCGGGGCTAGCAATCAGCCCCAGCATTTT. This encodes CATSQGLAISPGASNQPQHF.